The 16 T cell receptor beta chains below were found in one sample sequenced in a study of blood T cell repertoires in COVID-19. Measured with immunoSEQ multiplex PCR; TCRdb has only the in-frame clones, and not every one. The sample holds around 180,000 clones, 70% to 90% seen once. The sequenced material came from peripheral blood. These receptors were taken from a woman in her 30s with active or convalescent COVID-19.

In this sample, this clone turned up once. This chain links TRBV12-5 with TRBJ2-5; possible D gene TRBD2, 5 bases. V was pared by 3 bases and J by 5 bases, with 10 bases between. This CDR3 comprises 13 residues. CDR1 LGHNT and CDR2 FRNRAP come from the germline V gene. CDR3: CASGFRTPETQYF. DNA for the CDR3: TGTGCTAGTGGTTTTCGGACTCCCGAGACCCAGTACTTC. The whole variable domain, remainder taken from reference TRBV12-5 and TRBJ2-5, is DARVTQTPRHKVTEMGQEVTMRCQPILGHNTVFWYRQTMMQGLELLAYFRNRAPLDDSGMPKDRFSAEMPDATLATLKIQPSEPRDSAVYFCASGFRTPETQYFGPGTRLLVL.

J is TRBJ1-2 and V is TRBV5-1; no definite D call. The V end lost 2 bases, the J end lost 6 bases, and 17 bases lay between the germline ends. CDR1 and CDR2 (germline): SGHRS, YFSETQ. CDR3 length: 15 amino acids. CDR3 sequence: CASSLVASRVDGYTF. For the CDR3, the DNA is TGCGCCAGCAGCTTAGTCGCCAGTCGTGTGGATGGCTACACCTTC.

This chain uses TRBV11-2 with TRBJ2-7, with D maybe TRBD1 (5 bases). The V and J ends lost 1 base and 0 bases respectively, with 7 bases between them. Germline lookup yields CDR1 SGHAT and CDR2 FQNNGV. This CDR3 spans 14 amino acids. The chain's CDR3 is CASSLGGASYEQYF. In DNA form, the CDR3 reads TGTGCCAGCAGCTTAGGGGGCGCCTCCTACGAGCAGTACTTC.

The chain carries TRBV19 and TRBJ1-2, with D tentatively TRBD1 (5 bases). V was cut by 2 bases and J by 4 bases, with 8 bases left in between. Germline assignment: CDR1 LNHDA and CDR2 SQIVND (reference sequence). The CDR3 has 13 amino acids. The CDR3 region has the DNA TGTGCCAGTAGTATAAAGGGGCTCTATGGCTACACCTTC. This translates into CASSIKGLYGYTF.

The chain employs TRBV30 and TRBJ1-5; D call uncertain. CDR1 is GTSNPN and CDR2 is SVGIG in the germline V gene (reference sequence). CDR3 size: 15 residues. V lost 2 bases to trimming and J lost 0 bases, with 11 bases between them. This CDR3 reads CAWSPPRSSNQPQHF. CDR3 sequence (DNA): TGTGCCTGGAGTCCCCCCCGGAGTAGCAATCAGCCCCAGCATTTT.

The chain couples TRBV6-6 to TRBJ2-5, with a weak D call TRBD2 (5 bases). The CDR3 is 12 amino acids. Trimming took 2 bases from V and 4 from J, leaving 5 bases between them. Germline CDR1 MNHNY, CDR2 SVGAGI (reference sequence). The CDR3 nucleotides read TGTGCCAGCAGTTACCGGGGAGAGACCCAGTACTTC. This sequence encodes CASSYRGETQYF.

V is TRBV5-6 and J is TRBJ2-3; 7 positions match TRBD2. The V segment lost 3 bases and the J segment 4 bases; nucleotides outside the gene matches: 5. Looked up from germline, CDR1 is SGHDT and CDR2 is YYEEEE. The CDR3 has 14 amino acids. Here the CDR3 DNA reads TGTGCCAGCAGCTCCTCGGGAGGCTCAGATACGCAGTATTTT. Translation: CASSSSGGSDTQYF.

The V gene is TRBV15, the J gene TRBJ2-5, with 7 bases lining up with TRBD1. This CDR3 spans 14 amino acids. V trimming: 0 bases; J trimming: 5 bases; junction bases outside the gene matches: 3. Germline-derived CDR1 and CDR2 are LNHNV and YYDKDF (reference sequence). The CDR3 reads CATSRETGTETQYF. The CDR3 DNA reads TGTGCCACCAGCAGAGAGACAGGGACGGAGACCCAGTACTTC.

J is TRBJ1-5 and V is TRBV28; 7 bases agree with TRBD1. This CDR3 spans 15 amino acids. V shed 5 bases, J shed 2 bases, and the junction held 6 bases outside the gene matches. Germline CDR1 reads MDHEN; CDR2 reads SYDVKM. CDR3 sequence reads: CASSSRGVGNQPQHF. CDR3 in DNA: TGTGCCAGCAGTAGCAGGGGGGTTGGCAATCAGCCCCAGCATTTT.

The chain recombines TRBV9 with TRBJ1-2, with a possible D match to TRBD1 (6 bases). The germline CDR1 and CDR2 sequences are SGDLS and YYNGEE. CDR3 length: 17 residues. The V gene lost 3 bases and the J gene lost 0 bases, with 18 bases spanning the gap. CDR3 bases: TGTGCCAGCAGCGCCCTAGCCAGCAGGGGATCTAACTATGGCTACACCTTC. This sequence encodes CASSALASRGSNYGYTF. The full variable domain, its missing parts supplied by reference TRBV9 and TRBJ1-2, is DSGVTQTPKHLITATGQRVTLRCSPRSGDLSVYWYQQSLDQGLQFLIQYYNGEERAKGNILERFSAQQFPDLHSELNLSSLELGDSALYFCASSALASRGSNYGYTFGSGTRLTVV.

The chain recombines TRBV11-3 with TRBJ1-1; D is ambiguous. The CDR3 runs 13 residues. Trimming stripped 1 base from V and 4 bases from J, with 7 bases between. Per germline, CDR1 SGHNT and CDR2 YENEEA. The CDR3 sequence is CASSLGRSTEAFF. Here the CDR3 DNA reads TGTGCCAGCAGCTTAGGTCGGTCCACTGAAGCTTTCTTT.

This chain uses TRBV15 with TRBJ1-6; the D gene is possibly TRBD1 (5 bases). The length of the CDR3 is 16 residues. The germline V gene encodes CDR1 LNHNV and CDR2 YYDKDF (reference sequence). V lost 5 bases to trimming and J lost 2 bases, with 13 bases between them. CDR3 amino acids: CATSPRGGPYNSPLHF. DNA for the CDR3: TGTGCCACCAGCCCCCGGGGGGGACCCTATAATTCACCCCTCCACTTT.

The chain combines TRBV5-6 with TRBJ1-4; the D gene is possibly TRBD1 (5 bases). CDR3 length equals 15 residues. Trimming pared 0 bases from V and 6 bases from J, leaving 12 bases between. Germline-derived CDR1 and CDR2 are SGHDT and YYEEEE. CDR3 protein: CASSLAAGEYEKLFF. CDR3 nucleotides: TGTGCCAGCAGCTTGGCTGCGGGGGAATATGAAAAACTGTTTTTT.

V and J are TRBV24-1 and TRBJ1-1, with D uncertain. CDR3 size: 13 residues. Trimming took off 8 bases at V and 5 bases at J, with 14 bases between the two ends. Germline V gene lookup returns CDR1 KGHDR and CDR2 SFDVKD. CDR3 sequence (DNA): TGTGCCACCACCACCTGGGAGGGAACTGAAGCTTTCTTT. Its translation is CATTTWEGTEAFF.

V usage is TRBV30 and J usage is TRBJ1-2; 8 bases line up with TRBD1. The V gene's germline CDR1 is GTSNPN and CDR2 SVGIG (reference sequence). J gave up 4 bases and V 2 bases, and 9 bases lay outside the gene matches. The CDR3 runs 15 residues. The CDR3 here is CAWSPGGAPFYGYTF. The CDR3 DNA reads TGTGCCTGGAGTCCAGGGGGCGCCCCCTTCTATGGCTACACCTTC.

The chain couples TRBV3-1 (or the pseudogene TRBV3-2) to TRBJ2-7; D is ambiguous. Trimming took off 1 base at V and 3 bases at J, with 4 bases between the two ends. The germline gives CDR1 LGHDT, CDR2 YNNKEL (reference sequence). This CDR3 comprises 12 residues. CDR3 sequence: CASSQVNYEQYF. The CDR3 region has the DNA TGTGCCAGCAGCCAAGTCAACTACGAGCAGTACTTC.